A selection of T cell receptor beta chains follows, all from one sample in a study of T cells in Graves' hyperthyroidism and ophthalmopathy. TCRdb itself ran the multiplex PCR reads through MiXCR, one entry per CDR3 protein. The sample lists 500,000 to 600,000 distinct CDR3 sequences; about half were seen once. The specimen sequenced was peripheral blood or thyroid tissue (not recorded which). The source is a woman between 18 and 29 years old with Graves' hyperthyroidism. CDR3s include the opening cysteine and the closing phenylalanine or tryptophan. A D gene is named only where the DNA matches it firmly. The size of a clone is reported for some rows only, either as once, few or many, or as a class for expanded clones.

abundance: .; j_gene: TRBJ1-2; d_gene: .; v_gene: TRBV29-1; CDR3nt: TGCAGCGTTGCTCAGGGCTATGGCTACACCTTC; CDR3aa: CSVAQGYGYTF
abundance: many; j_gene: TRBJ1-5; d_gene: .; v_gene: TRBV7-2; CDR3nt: TGTGCCAGCAGCCAAAGACAGAATCAGCCCCAGCATTTT; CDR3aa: CASSQRQNQPQHF
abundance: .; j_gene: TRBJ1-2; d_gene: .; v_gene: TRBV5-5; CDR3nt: TGTGCCAGCAGCCCCCGGAGTAATGGCTACACCTTC; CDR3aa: CASSPRSNGYTF
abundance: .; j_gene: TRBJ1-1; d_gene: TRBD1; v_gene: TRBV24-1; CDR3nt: TGTGCCACCAGTGATCGCAGGGGGGGATACTATGGCTACACTGAAGCTTTCTTT; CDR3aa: CATSDRRGGYYGYTEAFF
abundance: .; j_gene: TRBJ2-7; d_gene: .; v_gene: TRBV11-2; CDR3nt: TGTGCCAGCAGCTTGGGGACATTCCCTTCCTACGAGCAGTACTTC; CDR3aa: CASSLGTFPSYEQYF
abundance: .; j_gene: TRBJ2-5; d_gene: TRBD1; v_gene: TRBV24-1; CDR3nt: TGTGCCACCAGTGAACCAACAGGGGGCCAAGAGACCCAGTACTTC; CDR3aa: CATSEPTGGQETQYF
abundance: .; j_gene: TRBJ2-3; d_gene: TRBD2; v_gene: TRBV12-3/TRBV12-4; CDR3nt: TGTGCCAGCAGTGCTCGTGGTAGCGGGAGTTGGGTAGATACGCAGTATTTT; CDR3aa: CASSARGSGSWVDTQYF
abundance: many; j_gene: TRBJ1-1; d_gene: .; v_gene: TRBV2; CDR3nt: TGTGCCAGCAGTGAAGCATCAGCGAGGTACACTGAAGCTTTCTTT; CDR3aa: CASSEASARYTEAFF
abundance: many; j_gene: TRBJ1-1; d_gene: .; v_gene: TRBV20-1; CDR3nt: TGCAGTGCTAGAGATTTAAACAACCCCTTTTCTGAAGCTTTCTTT; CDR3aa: CSARDLNNPFSEAFF
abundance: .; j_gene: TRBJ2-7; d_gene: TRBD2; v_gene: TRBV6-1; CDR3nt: TGTGCCAGCAGTTACTCCGGACTAGCGGGAGTTTCCGAGCAGTACTTC; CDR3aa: CASSYSGLAGVSEQYF
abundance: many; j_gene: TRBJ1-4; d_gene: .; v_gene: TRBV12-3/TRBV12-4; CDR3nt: TGTGCCAGCAGTTTGAGGGAAGGTTGGGAAAAACTGTTTTTT; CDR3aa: CASSLREGWEKLFF
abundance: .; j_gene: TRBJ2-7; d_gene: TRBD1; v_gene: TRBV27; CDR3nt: TGTGCCAGCAGTTTATTAGGGGCAGGGGGCTCCTACGAGCAGTACTTC; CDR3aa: CASSLLGAGGSYEQYF
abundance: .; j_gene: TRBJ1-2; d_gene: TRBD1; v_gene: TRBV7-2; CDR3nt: TGTGCCAGCAGCCAGTTTAACGGGACAGGGGTGAACTATGGCTACACCTTC; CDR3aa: CASSQFNGTGVNYGYTF
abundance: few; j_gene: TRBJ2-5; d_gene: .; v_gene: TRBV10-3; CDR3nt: TGTGCCATCAGTGAGTCGAGGTCAGAAGAGACCCAGTACTTC; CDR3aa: CAISESRSEETQYF
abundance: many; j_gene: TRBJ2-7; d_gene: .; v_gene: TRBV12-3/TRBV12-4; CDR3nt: TGTGCCAGCAGCCCTCAAACAGTTCCCTACGAGCAGTACTTC; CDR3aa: CASSPQTVPYEQYF
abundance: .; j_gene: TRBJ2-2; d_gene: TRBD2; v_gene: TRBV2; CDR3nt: TGTGCCAGCAGCCCGGGACTAGGACAGACCGGGGAGCTGTTTTTT; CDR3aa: CASSPGLGQTGELFF
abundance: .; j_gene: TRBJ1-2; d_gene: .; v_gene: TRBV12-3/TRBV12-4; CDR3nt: TGTGCCAGCAGTTTACGGCCGGCGGACGATAACTATGGCTACACCTTC; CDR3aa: CASSLRPADDNYGYTF
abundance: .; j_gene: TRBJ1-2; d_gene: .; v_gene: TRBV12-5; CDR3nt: TGTGCTAGTGGTCTCGACGGCGGCTACACCTTC; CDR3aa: CASGLDGGYTF
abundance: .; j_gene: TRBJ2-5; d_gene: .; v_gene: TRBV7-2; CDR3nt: TGTGTCAGCAGCGAGGGTGAACAAGAGACCCAGTACTTC; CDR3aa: CVSSEGEQETQYF
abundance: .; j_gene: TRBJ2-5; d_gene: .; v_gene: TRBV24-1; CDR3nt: TGTGCCACCGGTCTAGGGGTTGAGACCCAGTACTTC; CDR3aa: CATGLGVETQYF
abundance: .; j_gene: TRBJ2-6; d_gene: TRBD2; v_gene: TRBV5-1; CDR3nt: TGCGCCAGCAGCGGAGGACTAGCGGGGGCCAACGTCCTGACTTTC; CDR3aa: CASSGGLAGANVLTF
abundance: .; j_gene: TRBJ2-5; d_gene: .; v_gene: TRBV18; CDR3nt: TGTGCCAGCTCACCTACCGGGACCCATCAAGAGACCCAGTACTTC; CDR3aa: CASSPTGTHQETQYF
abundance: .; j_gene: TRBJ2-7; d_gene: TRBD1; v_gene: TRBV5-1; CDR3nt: TGCGCCAGCAGCCCCGAGACAGGGGCCGGGTACGAGCAGTACTTC; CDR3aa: CASSPETGAGYEQYF
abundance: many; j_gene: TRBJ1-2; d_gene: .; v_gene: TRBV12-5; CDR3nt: TGTGCTAGTGGCCAACTCACACTGGGACACTTCTATGGCTACACCTTC; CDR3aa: CASGQLTLGHFYGYTF
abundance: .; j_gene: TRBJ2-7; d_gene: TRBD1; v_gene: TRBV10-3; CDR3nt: TGTGCCATCAGCTCAAAACAGGGGAAGGGCTACAATGAGCAGCACTTC; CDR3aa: CAISSKQGKGYNEQHF
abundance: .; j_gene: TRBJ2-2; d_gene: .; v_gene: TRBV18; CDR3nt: TGTGCCAGCTCACGCCGTGAGTCTTGGAGCGTCACCGGGGAGCTGTTTTTT; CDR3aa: CASSRRESWSVTGELFF
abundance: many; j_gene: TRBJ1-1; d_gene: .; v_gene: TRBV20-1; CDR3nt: TGCAGTGCTAGAGATCCTTCGGTTAACACTGAAGCTTTCTTT; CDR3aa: CSARDPSVNTEAFF
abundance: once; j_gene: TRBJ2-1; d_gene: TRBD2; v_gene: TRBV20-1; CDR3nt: TGCAGTGCTATCGACTCAGGGCGGGAGGACCTCCATGAGCAGTTCTTC; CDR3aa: CSAIDSGREDLHEQFF
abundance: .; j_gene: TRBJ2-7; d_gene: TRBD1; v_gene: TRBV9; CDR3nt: TGTGCCAGCAGCGCGACAGGGACGCCCTCCTACGAGCAGTACTTC; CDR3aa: CASSATGTPSYEQYF
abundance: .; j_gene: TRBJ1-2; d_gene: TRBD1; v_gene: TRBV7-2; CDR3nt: TGTGCCAGCAGCTTCGGGTCGGGACAGGGAGGTGGCTATGGCTACACCTTC; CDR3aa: CASSFGSGQGGGYGYTF
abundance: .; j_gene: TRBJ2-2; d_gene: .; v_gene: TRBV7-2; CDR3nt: TGTGCCAGCAGCTTAGTGGCGGGATTCTTTGGGAACACCGGGGAGCTGTTTTTT; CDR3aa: CASSLVAGFFGNTGELFF
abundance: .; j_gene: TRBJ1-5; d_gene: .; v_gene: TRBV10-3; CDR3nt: TGTGCCATCAGTGAGTGGGGATTTTATAGCAATCAGCCCCAGCATTTT; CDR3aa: CAISEWGFYSNQPQHF
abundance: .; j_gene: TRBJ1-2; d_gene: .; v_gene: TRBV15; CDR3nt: TGTGCCACCAGCAGAGATCAGCTAGGGTCTGGAAGCACCTTC; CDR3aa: CATSRDQLGSGSTF
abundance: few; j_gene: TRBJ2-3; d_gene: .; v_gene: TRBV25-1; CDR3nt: TGTGCCAGCAGTGATCAGTGGACTATCACAGATACGCAGTATTTT; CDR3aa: CASSDQWTITDTQYF
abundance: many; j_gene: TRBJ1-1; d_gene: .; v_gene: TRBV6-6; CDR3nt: TGTGCCAGCAGTTATAAGACAGGAAAAGGAGATACTGAAGCTTTCTTT; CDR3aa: CASSYKTGKGDTEAFF
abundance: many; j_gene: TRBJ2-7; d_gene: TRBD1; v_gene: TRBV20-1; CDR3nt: TGCAGTGCGAAGAGGACAGGGGGGCCCTACGAGCAGTACTTC; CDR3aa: CSAKRTGGPYEQYF